This entry lists 26 T cell receptor beta chains sequenced from one sample in a study of cytomegalovirus exposure and HLA in healthy donors (dated by TCRdb to between 2016 and 2019). Library generation was performed with the immunoSEQ multiplex PCR assay. Held by TCRdb, this immuneACCESS table contains in-frame sequences only and omits some clones. Under half of the omission traces to an unresolved V gene where checked; the cause of the rest is unknown. In this sample the table shows about 120,000 clones, 70% to 90% of which occur a single time. The ten largest account for roughly 1.9% of the sample. The sample comprised PBMCs. The receptors stem from a woman between 25 and 40 years old in good health and CMV-seronegative.

This clone turned up a few times. This chain connects TRBV2 to TRBJ1-5; TRBD1 might be the D (6 bases). Germline V gene data show CDR1 as SNHLY and CDR2 as FYNNEI. The CDR3 sequence is 14 residues long. Trimming stripped 1 base from V and 7 bases from J, with 11 bases between. This chain's CDR3 is CASSEGQGYQPQHF. Here the CDR3 DNA reads TGTGCCAGCAGTGAAGGGCAGGGGTACCAGCCCCAGCATTTT.

This clone was recorded only once. The CDR3 here is CASSVDPPGGTNEKLFF. CDR3 nucleotide sequence: TGTGCCAGCAGCGTAGATCCGCCGGGAGGGACTAATGAAAAACTGTTTTTT. The V and J genes are TRBV9 and TRBJ1-4; D is unresolved. This CDR3 has 17 residues. Looked up from germline, CDR1 is SGDLS and CDR2 is YYNGEE. With 0 bases removed from V and 2 bases from J, the gap between germline ends came to 14 bases.

The rearrangement joins TRBV5-1 to TRBJ1-1; the D gene is possibly TRBD1 (6 bases). CDR1 SGHRS and CDR2 YFSETQ come from the germline V gene. The CDR3 covers 20 residues. With 0 bases removed from V and 1 base from J, the gap between germline ends came to 25 bases. The CDR3 coding sequence is TGCGCCAGCAGCTTGGCCGGGTTTAAAGGATCGTACAGGGCGAACACTGAAGCTTTCTTT. This codes for CASSLAGFKGSYRANTEAFF.

This chain links TRBV5-1 with TRBJ2-7; D unresolved. The CDR3 runs to 14 residues. Trimming took 0 bases from V and 2 from J, leaving 9 bases between them. Germline-derived CDR1 and CDR2 are SGHRS and YFSETQ. DNA of the CDR3: TGCGCCAGCAGCTTGGCCCAGGCAACCTACGAGCAGTACTTC. Translation gives CASSLAQATYEQYF.

This clone was found once. The rearrangement joins TRBV10-3 to TRBJ2-7, with 13 bases identical to TRBD2. The V gene end was trimmed by 6 bases and the J gene end by 2 bases; junction bases not matched to a gene: 10. From germline, CDR1 is ENHRY and CDR2 SYGVKD. The CDR3 totals 17 residues. Here the CDR3 reads CAISLTSGGPGPYEQYF. The CDR3 DNA is TGTGCCATCAGCCTGACTAGCGGGGGGCCCGGGCCCTACGAGCAGTACTTC.

J is TRBJ1-1 and V is TRBV7-6; D unresolved. This CDR3 spans 13 amino acids. With 2 bases removed from V and 8 bases from J, the gap between germline ends came to 12 bases. Germline V CDR1 and CDR2: SGHVS, FNYEAQ. The chain's CDR3 is CASSLSNTFEAFF. The DNA of the CDR3 is TGTGCCAGCAGCTTATCCAACACCTTCGAAGCTTTCTTT.

The table lists this clone with a count of one. The chain combines TRBV10-2 with TRBJ2-5; TRBD1 might be the D (6 bases). The CDR3 loop spans 15 amino acids. Looked up from germline, CDR1 is WSHSY and CDR2 is SAAADI. V was shortened by 3 bases and J by 1 base, with 12 bases between the two germline ends. The CDR3 sequence is CASSDPDRFQETQYF. The CDR3 DNA is TGCGCCAGCAGTGACCCCGACAGGTTCCAAGAGACCCAGTACTTC.

The chain recombines TRBV2 with TRBJ1-4; no clear D. CDR1 is SNHLY and CDR2 is FYNNEI in the germline V gene. V was cut by 6 bases and J by 8 bases, with 7 bases left in between. This CDR3 comprises 11 residues. CDR3 DNA: TGTGCCAGCAGGGCATCCGAAAAACTGTTTTTT. This codes for CASRASEKLFF.

J is TRBJ2-3 and V is TRBV7-9, with 7 bases matching TRBD2. CDR3 size: 15 residues. J lost 0 bases, V lost 5 bases, and 5 bases had no gene match. Per the germline V gene, CDR1 is SEHNR and CDR2 is FQNEAQ (reference sequence). The CDR3 region is CASSPSGVSTDTQYF. In nucleotides, the CDR3 is TGTGCCAGCAGCCCGAGCGGGGTTAGCACAGATACGCAGTATTTT.

The chain links TRBV2 to TRBJ2-7; 7 positions agree with TRBD1. The CDR3 has 15 amino acids. Germline CDR1 SNHLY, CDR2 FYNNEI. V lost 7 bases to trimming and J lost 6 bases; unmatched junction nucleotides: 15. CDR3 amino acids: CASTLSQTGMGEQYF. Written as DNA, the CDR3 is TGTGCCAGCACCCTCTCCCAGACAGGGATGGGCGAGCAGTACTTC.

This clone has just a few counts. V gene TRBV9 combines with J gene TRBJ1-6, with D perhaps matching TRBD1 (6 bases). Germline V lookup: CDR1 SGDLS, CDR2 YYNGEE. The CDR3 length is 16 residues. V was trimmed by 3 bases and J by 5 bases, leaving 15 bases between them. The CDR3 DNA sequence: TGTGCCAGCAGCGCCTACAGGACAGCGCATAATTCACCCCTCCACTTT. This translates into CASSAYRTAHNSPLHF. Looking up the rest from reference TRBV9 and TRBJ1-6 gives the full variable domain: DSGVTQTPKHLITATGQRVTLRCSPRSGDLSVYWYQQSLDQGLQFLIQYYNGEERAKGNILERFSAQQFPDLHSELNLSSLELGDSALYFCASSAYRTAHNSPLHFGNGTRLTVT.

The V gene is TRBV6-5, the J gene TRBJ2-5; 9 bases fit TRBD2. The V gene end was trimmed by 3 bases and the J gene end by 6 bases; junction bases not matched to a gene: 5. The CDR3 has 14 residues. Germline V gene data show CDR1 as MNHEY and CDR2 as SVGAGI. The CDR3 region is CASSYASGVQTQYF. CDR3 nucleotides: TGTGCCAGCAGTTATGCTAGCGGGGTCCAGACCCAGTACTTC.

The gene calls are TRBV6-5 and TRBJ2-3; TRBD2 is a possible D gene (5 bases). The V end lost 2 bases, the J end lost 5 bases, and 11 bases lay between the germline ends. The germline gives CDR1 MNHEY, CDR2 SVGAGI. The length of the CDR3 is 14 residues. CDR3 in amino acids: CASSYTMGVDTQYF. The CDR3 nucleotides read TGTGCCAGCAGTTACACGATGGGAGTAGATACGCAGTATTTT.

The chain employs TRBV10-3 and TRBJ2-7, with TRBD1 as a possible D gene (5 bases). Per germline, CDR1 ENHRY and CDR2 SYGVKD. V was pared by 4 bases and J by 5 bases, with 12 bases between. The CDR3 has 13 amino acids. The CDR3 bases are TGTGCCATCAGTGGTACAGGAGTAGACGAGCAGTACTTC. Residues: CAISGTGVDEQYF.

J is TRBJ1-2 and V is TRBV6-1; TRBD1 matches at 10 bases. The CDR3 sequence is 15 residues long. The V gene's germline CDR1 is MNHNS and CDR2 SASEGT. V shed 4 bases and J 2 bases; nucleotides not matched to a gene: 4. CDR3 amino acids: CASSVGQGINYGYTF. CDR3 DNA sequence: TGTGCCAGCAGTGTGGGACAGGGGATAAACTATGGCTACACCTTC.

In nucleotides, the CDR3 is TGTGCCAGCAGCTTGCTGGGGGCACTCTCCTACGAGCAGTACTTC. This codes for CASSLLGALSYEQYF. The gene calls are TRBV5-4 and TRBJ2-7, with a weak D call TRBD1 (6 bases). The germline V and J ends were trimmed by 1 base and 0 bases, with 11 bases remaining between them. CDR1 and CDR2 from the germline V gene are SGHNT and YYREEE (reference sequence). There are 15 residues in the CDR3.

This clone has just one count. The V gene is TRBV4-1, the J gene TRBJ2-5; 8 bases agree with TRBD2. V lost 2 bases, J lost 1 base, and 3 bases stayed unmatched. The CDR3 sequence is 15 residues long. The germline V gene has CDR1 MGHRA and CDR2 YSYEKL. The CDR3 region is CASSQKLAVQETQYF. As DNA, the CDR3 is TGCGCCAGCAGCCAAAAACTAGCGGTCCAAGAGACCCAGTACTTC.

This clone occurred once. This chain connects TRBV7-2 to TRBJ1-2; 8 bases are a match to TRBD1. In germline, CDR1 is SGHTA, CDR2 FQGNSA. V lost 1 base and J lost 4; bases outside the gene matches: 5. The CDR3 covers 15 residues. The CDR3 here is CASSLGQGAGYGYTF. The CDR3 bases are TGTGCCAGCAGCTTAGGCCAGGGGGCTGGCTATGGCTACACCTTC.

The chain uses TRBV29-1 and TRBJ2-5, with 10 bases matching TRBD2. Germline values: CDR1 SQVTM, CDR2 ANQGSEA. The V gene end was trimmed by 3 bases and the J gene end by 3 bases; junction bases not matched to a gene: 4. CDR3 length equals 14 residues. This chain's CDR3 is CSVDLLAGKETQYF. The CDR3 coding sequence is TGCAGCGTTGATTTACTAGCGGGGAAAGAGACCCAGTACTTC.

This clone has ten or more counts. The chain recombines TRBV11-2 with TRBJ2-5; 11 bases align to TRBD2. Trimming took 0 bases from V and 5 from J; bases not matched to a gene: 11. Germline V gene lookup returns CDR1 SGHAT and CDR2 FQNNGV. CDR3 length: 18 residues. DNA for the CDR3: TGTGCCAGCAGCTTAGATTGGCTAGCGGGGGGATGGGGGGAGACCCAGTACTTC. Its protein is CASSLDWLAGGWGETQYF.

V and J are TRBV7-6 and TRBJ2-2; 8 nucleotides agree with TRBD1. There are 17 residues in the CDR3. Trimming at V came to 3 bases and at J to 3 bases, leaving 9 bases not matched to a gene. Per the germline V gene, CDR1 is SGHVS and CDR2 is FNYEAQ. This CDR3 reads CASSFSQGAEDTGELFF. The DNA of the CDR3 is TGTGCCAGCAGCTTCTCTCAGGGGGCCGAGGACACCGGGGAGCTGTTTTTT.

In DNA form, the CDR3 reads TGTGCCAGCAGCCAAGATCCGACAGGCGGCAATCAGCCCCAGCATTTT. This codes for CASSQDPTGGNQPQHF. This chain links TRBV4-2 with TRBJ1-5; tentatively, D is TRBD1 (6 bases). The CDR3 loop spans 16 amino acids. Germline loops: CDR1 LGHNA, CDR2 YNFKEQ. Trimming cost V 0 bases and J 2 bases, with 11 bases left between them.

V gene TRBV9 combines with J gene TRBJ1-2; possible D gene TRBD1, 6 bases. The germline V and J ends were trimmed by 4 bases and 2 bases, with 9 bases remaining between them. The CDR3 has 13 amino acids. The germline gives CDR1 SGDLS, CDR2 YYNGEE. CDR3 loop: CASSPDSNYGYTF. CDR3 nucleotides: TGTGCCAGCAGCCCGGACAGCAACTATGGCTACACCTTC.

This chain uses TRBV7-6 with TRBJ2-1; TRBD2 aligns across 8 bases. V shed 3 bases and J 2 bases; nucleotides not matched to a gene: 3. This CDR3 is 15 amino acids long. Germline loops: CDR1 SGHVS, CDR2 FNYEAQ. The CDR3 DNA reads as TGTGCCAGCAGCTTCACTAGCGGTCCCTACAATGAGCAGTTCTTC. This encodes CASSFTSGPYNEQFF.

The chain uses TRBV11-3 and TRBJ2-5, with D perhaps TRBD2 (5 bases). This CDR3 spans 13 amino acids. V lost 0 bases to trimming and J lost 5 bases, with 7 bases between them. Per germline, CDR1 SGHNT and CDR2 YENEEA. CDR3 DNA sequence: TGTGCCAGCAGCTTAGACGGCGGGGAGACCCAGTACTTC. This translates into CASSLDGGETQYF.

This clone showed up just once. J is TRBJ2-2 and V is TRBV6-1, with D tentatively TRBD1 (6 bases). Germline V lookup: CDR1 MNHNS, CDR2 SASEGT. This CDR3 is built from 15 residues. V lost 3 bases and J lost 7, with 15 bases in between. The CDR3 reads CASSDNAGGGGELFF. For the CDR3, the DNA is TGTGCCAGCAGTGATAATGCTGGGGGCGGCGGGGAGCTGTTTTTT.